Following are 6 T cell receptor beta chains from one sample sequenced in a study of cytomegalovirus exposure and HLA in healthy donors. With 60 Vbeta and 13 Jbeta primers, the PCR was carried out. Some clones are missing from TCRdb's copy, which holds only in-frame ones; the method was immunoSEQ multiplex PCR. The sample holds 90,000 to 120,000 clones; roughly 78% are singletons and the top ten take about 3.1%. The source material was PBMCs. Receptors were obtained from a woman in her thirties or forties in good health and CMV-seronegative.

This clone showed up just once. The chain links TRBV12-5 to TRBJ2-7; 7 bases are shared with TRBD1. The CDR3 totals 14 residues. Germline V gene lookup returns CDR1 LGHNT and CDR2 FRNRAP. J lost 3 bases, V lost 7 bases, and 9 bases had no gene match. The CDR3 loop is CASDYHRGNYEQYF. CDR3 coding DNA: TGTGCTAGTGACTACCACAGGGGAAACTACGAGCAGTACTTC.

The chain couples TRBV7-9 to TRBJ1-4; 7 nucleotides match TRBD1. This CDR3 contains 15 residues. CDR1 and CDR2 (germline): SEHNR, FQNEAQ (reference sequence). The ends lost 5 bases at V and 3 bases at J; junction bases unmatched: 6. The CDR3 sequence is CASSPKGQSNEKLFF. CDR3 nucleotides: TGTGCCAGCAGCCCAAAGGGACAGTCTAATGAAAAACTGTTTTTT.

This rearrangement joins TRBV10-3 to TRBJ1-2; maybe TRBD1 (6 bases). The CDR3 is 15 amino acids. Trimming removed 2 bases from V and 4 bases from J, with 14 bases in between. The V gene's germline CDR1 is ENHRY and CDR2 SYGVKD. The CDR3 DNA follows: TGTGCCATCAGTGAGCCCCAACAGGGCGGCTATGGCTACACCTTC. Residues: CAISEPQQGGYGYTF.

The chain uses TRBV5-1 and TRBJ1-4; tentative D call: TRBD1 (5 bases). This CDR3 comprises 14 residues. V lost 1 base, J lost 5 bases, and 9 bases lay in between. Germline V gives CDR1 SGHRS, CDR2 YFSETQ. CDR3 sequence reads: CASSLSGLNEKLFF. For the CDR3, the DNA is TGCGCCAGCAGCTTGTCAGGGTTGAATGAAAAACTGTTTTTT.

This chain joins TRBV19 and TRBJ1-1; tentatively, D is TRBD1 (5 bases). Trimming took 7 bases from V and 7 from J, leaving 19 bases between them. The CDR3 has 14 residues. Germline V gives CDR1 LNHDA, CDR2 SQIVND (reference sequence). The CDR3 reads CASKSRQGSFEAFF. The CDR3 region has the DNA TGTGCCAGTAAGTCCAGGCAGGGAAGTTTTGAAGCTTTCTTT.

CDR3 nucleotide sequence: TGTGCCACCAGCAGAGATGTCGAGGGAAACTATGGCTACACCTTC. Residues: CATSRDVEGNYGYTF. The V and J genes are TRBV15 and TRBJ1-2; D is uncertain. Trimming pared 0 bases from V and 2 bases from J, leaving 10 bases between. The CDR3 spans 15 residues. CDR1 and CDR2 from the germline V gene are LNHNV and YYDKDF (reference sequence). The entire variable domain, with the rest obtained from reference TRBV15 and TRBJ1-2, is as follows: DAMVIQNPRYQVTQFGKPVTLSCSQTLNHNVMYWYQQKSSQAPKLLFHYYDKDFNNEADTPDNFQSRRPNTSFCFLDIRSPGLGDTAMYLCATSRDVEGNYGYTFGSGTRLTVV.